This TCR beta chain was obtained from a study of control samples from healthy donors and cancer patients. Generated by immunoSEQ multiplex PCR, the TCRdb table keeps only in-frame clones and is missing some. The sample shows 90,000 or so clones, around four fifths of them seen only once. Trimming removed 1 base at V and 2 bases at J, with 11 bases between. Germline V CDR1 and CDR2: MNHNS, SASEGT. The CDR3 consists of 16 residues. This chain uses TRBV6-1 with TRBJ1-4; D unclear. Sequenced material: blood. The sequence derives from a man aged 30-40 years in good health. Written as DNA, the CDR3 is TGTGCCAGCAGTGAAGAGCTAAGTCAGACTAATGAAAAACTGTTTTTT. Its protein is CASSEELSQTNEKLFF.